The source of this T cell receptor (beta chain) is a study of cytomegalovirus exposure and HLA in healthy donors. V dropped 5 bases and J dropped 2; count of bases not matched to a gene: 3. This CDR3 has 13 amino acids. Germline V gene sequence: CDR1 MNHEY, CDR2 SMNVEV (reference sequence). The PCR was carried out with 60 Vbeta primers and 13 Jbeta primers. Profiled with immunoSEQ multiplex PCR; TCRdb holds only in-frame clones, not every one. The repertoire has around 150,000 clones, roughly 80% of them found once; the top ten carry approximately 4.5%. The V call is TRBV27, the J call TRBJ2-7; 7 nucleotides agree with TRBD1. The receptor comes from a young man in good health and CMV-seronegative. Material: PBMCs. The CDR3 reads CASSGTATYEQYF. The CDR3 coding sequence is TGTGCCAGCAGTGGGACAGCCACCTACGAGCAGTACTTC.